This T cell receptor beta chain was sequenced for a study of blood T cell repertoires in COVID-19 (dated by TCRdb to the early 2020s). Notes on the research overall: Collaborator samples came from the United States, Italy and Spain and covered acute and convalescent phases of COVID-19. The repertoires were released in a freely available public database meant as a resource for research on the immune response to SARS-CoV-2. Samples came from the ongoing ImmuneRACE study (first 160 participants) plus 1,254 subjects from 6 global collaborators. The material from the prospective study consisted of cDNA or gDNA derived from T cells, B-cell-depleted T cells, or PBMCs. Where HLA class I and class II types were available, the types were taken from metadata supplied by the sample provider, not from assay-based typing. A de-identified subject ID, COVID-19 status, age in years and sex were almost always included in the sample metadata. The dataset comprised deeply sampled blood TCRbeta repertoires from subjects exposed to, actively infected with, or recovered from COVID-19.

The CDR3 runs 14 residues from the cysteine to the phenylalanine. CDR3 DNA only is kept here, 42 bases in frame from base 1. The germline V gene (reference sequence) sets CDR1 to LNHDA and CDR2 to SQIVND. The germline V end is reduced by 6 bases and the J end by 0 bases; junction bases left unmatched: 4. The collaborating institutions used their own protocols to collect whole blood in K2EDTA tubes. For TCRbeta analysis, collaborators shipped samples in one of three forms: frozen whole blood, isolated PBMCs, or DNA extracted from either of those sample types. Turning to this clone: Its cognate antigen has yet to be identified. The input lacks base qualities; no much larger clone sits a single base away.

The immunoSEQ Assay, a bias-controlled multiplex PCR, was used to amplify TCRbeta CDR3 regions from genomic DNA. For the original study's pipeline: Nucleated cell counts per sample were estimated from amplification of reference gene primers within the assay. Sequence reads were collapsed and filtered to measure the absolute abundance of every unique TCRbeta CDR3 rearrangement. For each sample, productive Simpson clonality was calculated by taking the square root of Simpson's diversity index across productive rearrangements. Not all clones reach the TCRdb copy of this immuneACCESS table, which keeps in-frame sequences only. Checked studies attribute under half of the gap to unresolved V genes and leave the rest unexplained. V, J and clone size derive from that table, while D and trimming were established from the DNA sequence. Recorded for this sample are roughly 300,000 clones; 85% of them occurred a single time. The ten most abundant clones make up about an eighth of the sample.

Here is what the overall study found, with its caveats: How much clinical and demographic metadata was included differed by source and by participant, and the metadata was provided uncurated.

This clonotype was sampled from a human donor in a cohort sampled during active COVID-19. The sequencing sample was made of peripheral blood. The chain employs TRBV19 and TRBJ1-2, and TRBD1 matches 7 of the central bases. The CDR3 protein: CASSTGTANYGYTF. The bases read TGTGCCAGTAGCACCGGGACAGCTAACTATGGCTACACCTTC. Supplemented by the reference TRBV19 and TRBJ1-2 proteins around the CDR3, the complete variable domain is DGGITQSPKYLFRKEGQNVTLSCEQNLNHDAMYWYRQDPGQGLRLIYYSQIVNDFQKGDIAEGYSVSREKKESFPLTVTSAQKNPTAFYLCASSTGTANYGYTFGSGTRLTVV.